These T cell receptor beta chains were read from a single sample in a study of monozygotic twins with inflammatory bowel disease. TCRdb reworked the 5' RACE reads into one entry per CDR3 protein, no DNA. Found here are fewer than 200,000 distinct CDR3 sequences; the top ten clones hold 2% to 3%. Specimen: blood. All receptors come from a human donor with ulcerative colitis or Crohn's disease, or a healthy co-twin of an affected twin (not recorded which). Each CDR3 is given with its conserved first and last residue. Each record gives: V gene, J gene, CDR3 protein.

TRBV12-3/TRBV12-4	TRBJ2-7	CASSSSDGSYEQYF
TRBV5-1	TRBJ2-1	CASSSGQGIMDEQFF
TRBV6-2/TRBV6-3	TRBJ1-5	CASSGRHLDQPQHF
TRBV6-5	TRBJ2-2	CASSSLAGNTGELFF
TRBV5-8	TRBJ2-5	CASSLDWETQYF
TRBV20-1	TRBJ2-3	CSAGQGARGNTQYF
TRBV28	TRBJ2-7	CASSPGVISSYEQYF
TRBV7-2	TRBJ1-5	CASSLTGLNDQPQHF
TRBV12-3/TRBV12-4	TRBJ1-1	CASSLRLNWDTEAFF
TRBV5-1	TRBJ2-5	CASSFGLAGGQETQYF
TRBV5-1	TRBJ2-5	CASSLQGTGETQYF
TRBV19	TRBJ2-1	CASSIAGDRGLNEQFF
TRBV20-1	TRBJ1-1	CSARIQGGHTEAFF
TRBV5-1	TRBJ2-7	CASSLVSESYEQYF
TRBV29-1	TRBJ1-1	CSVDTGDRTEAFF
TRBV12-3/TRBV12-4	TRBJ2-7	CASSSGGADYEQYF
TRBV7-2	TRBJ1-3	CASSSLPSTVSGNTIYF
TRBV9	TRBJ2-1	CASSIGLVSGDEQFF
TRBV4-2	TRBJ2-2	CASSQGDRNTGELFF
TRBV6-5	TRBJ2-3	CASRTGTDTQYF
TRBV7-9	TRBJ2-2	CASSFSGTGELFF
TRBV4-3	TRBJ2-1	CASSPGRGTYNEQFF
TRBV6-6	TRBJ2-7	CASSYSRTYEQYF
TRBV7-2	TRBJ2-7	CASSGGPYEQYF
TRBV6-5	TRBJ2-3	CASSYTRGGIDTQYF
TRBV6-1	TRBJ1-5	CASNQGTGESNQPQHF
TRBV4-3	TRBJ2-7	CASSQAGGSEQYF
TRBV12-3/TRBV12-4	TRBJ1-1	CASSFDGWNTEAFF
TRBV5-5	TRBJ1-5	CAGSSLTGVEAQHF
TRBV12-3/TRBV12-4	TRBJ2-7	CASSLEGHLTEQYF
TRBV5-6	TRBJ2-1	CASSLTRGLSEQFF
TRBV2	TRBJ2-1	CASSVSPGLLYNEQFF
TRBV4-2	TRBJ2-1	CASSHPGGPHNEQFF
TRBV3-1	TRBJ1-2	CASSQASPTGVYGYTF
TRBV6-5	TRBJ2-3	CASSVEGTDTQYF
TRBV5-6	TRBJ1-6	CASSLREGAYSSPLHF
TRBV15	TRBJ2-2	CATSRGDADTGELFF
TRBV5-6	TRBJ2-5	CASSSLLTVASETQYF
TRBV20-1	TRBJ1-5	CSAREWDKYPNQPQHF
TRBV3-1	TRBJ2-7	CASSQTLAGRSYEQYF
TRBV10-3	TRBJ1-1	CDISVGAQTEAFF